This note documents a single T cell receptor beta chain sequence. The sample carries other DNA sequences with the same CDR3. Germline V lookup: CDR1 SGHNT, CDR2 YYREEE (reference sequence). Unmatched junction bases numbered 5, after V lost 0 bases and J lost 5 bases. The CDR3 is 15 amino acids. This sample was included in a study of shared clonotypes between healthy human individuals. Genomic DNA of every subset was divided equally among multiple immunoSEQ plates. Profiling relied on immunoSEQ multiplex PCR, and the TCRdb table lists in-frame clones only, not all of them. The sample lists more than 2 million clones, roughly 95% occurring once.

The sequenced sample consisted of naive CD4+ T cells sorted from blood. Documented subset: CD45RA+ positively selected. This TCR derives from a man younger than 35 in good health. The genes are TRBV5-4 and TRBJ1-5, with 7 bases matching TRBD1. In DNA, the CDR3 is TGTGCCAGCAGCTTGGGAGGGGGCTCTGATCAGCCCCAGCATTTT. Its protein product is CASSLGGGSDQPQHF.